The clone carrying this T cell receptor (beta chain) has ten or more counts. Its matching antigen is unknown. TCRdb fed the 5' RACE reads into MiXCR, producing one record per CDR3 protein. The sample lists fewer than 350,000 distinct CDR3 sequences; under 8.5% were seen once. There are 14 residues in the CDR3. V lost 0 bases and J 6 bases, leaving 10 bases between the germline ends. Germline CDR1 is SGHKS and CDR2 is YYEKEE (reference sequence). These data belong to a study of T-cell memory formation after mild COVID-19. About the research overall: Largely donor-specific TCR clusters were found.

Notes on the study in general: From day 15 to 85, contracting clones were balanced between CD4 and CD8, whereas later expanders leaned toward CD4+. Some clones that responded were present in memory (sampled pre-infection), which suggests cross-reactive memory joined. Shrinking CD4+ clones resided mostly in CM and EM, and CD8+ ones in EMRA.

The sequence was collected from a man aged 18 to 35 who had mild COVID-19 (a few samples of this study predate the infection). Cell type and time point are not known. The material sequenced was PBMCs or a T cell subset sorted from them (not recorded which). This chain uses TRBV5-5 with TRBJ2-1; the D gene is possibly TRBD1 (6 bases). The CDR3 nucleotides are TGTGCCAGCAGCTTGGTGGGGGCCGGCAATGAGCAGTTCTTC. Translation gives CASSLVGAGNEQFF.